The next 24 T cell receptor beta chains were all read from a single sample in a study of cytomegalovirus exposure and HLA in healthy donors. The assay was immunoSEQ multiplex PCR, and TCRdb's table has in-frame clones only and misses some. The sample shows roughly 170,000 clones, around 81% of them seen only once. Sequenced input: PBMCs. All receptors derive from a woman under 30 in good health and CMV-seropositive.

The chain recombines TRBV9 with TRBJ2-7; 9 bases line up with TRBD1. CDR1 SGDLS and CDR2 YYNGEE come from the germline V gene. J lost 3 bases, V lost 7 bases, and 8 bases had no gene match. CDR3 length: 14 residues. CDR3 DNA sequence: TGTGCCAGCTCCCAACAGGGGGCGGACTACGAGCAGTACTTC. This sequence encodes CASSQQGADYEQYF.

The V gene is TRBV2, the J gene TRBJ2-7; 8 bases map to TRBD1. This CDR3 comprises 14 residues. Germline CDR1 and CDR2: SNHLY and FYNNEI. The J segment lost 4 bases and the V segment lost 7 bases, leaving 9 bases of the junction unmatched. This chain's CDR3 is CASNSGTGEYEQYF. CDR3 bases: TGTGCCAGCAATTCCGGGACAGGAGAGTACGAGCAGTACTTC.

J is TRBJ1-2 and V is TRBV6-5, with 7 nucleotides matching TRBD1. Germline CDR1 MNHEY, CDR2 SVGAGI. V lost 6 bases, J lost 7 bases, and 5 bases stayed unmatched. This CDR3 region has 12 residues. CDR3 sequence reads: CASRSDRAGYTF. CDR3 bases: TGTGCCAGCAGGTCCGACAGGGCTGGCTACACCTTC.

The chain employs TRBV27 and TRBJ1-2; a possible D gene is TRBD1 (6 bases). Trimming took 0 bases from V and 2 from J, leaving 10 bases between them. The germline CDR1 and CDR2 sequences are MNHEY and SMNVEV (reference sequence). The CDR3 is 15 amino acids. CDR3 bases: TGTGCCAGCAGTTTATCGCCAGGGGCCAACTATGGCTACACCTTC. It translates to CASSLSPGANYGYTF.

The rearrangement joins TRBV6-4 to TRBJ1-1; D not certain. Between the trimmed V and J ends, which lost 2 bases and 11 bases, there was a span of 9 bases. Germline V gene sequence: CDR1 MRHNA, CDR2 SNTAGT. This CDR3 has 11 amino acids. The CDR3 loop is CASSDGRGAFF. For the CDR3, the DNA is TGTGCCAGCAGTGACGGACGCGGGGCTTTCTTT.

This rearrangement joins TRBV7-8 to TRBJ1-5, with unresolved D. Germline V gene lookup returns CDR1 SGHVS and CDR2 FQNEAQ. There are 16 residues in the CDR3. Trimming pared 1 base from V and 2 bases from J, leaving 12 bases between. Written as DNA, the CDR3 is TGTGCCAGCAGCTTAGGGCCTGTAATCGGCAATCAGCCCCAGCATTTT. Protein sequence: CASSLGPVIGNQPQHF.

CDR3 in amino acids: CASSFAGGRNTGELFF. The CDR3 coding sequence is TGTGCCAGCAGCTTCGCGGGGGGGCGGAACACCGGGGAGCTGTTTTTT. The gene calls are TRBV7-9 and TRBJ2-2, with TRBD2 matching over 9 bases. The CDR3 length is 16 residues. Germline values: CDR1 SEHNR, CDR2 FQNEAQ (reference sequence). Trimming removed 3 bases from V and 1 base from J; junction bases left unmatched: 3. The full variable domain, in which reference TRBV7-9 and TRBJ2-2 provide the parts outside the CDR3, is DTGVSQNPRHKITKRGQNVTFRCDPISEHNRLYWYRQTLGQGPEFLTYFQNEAQLEKSRLLSDRFSAERPKGSFSTLEIQRTEQGDSAMYLCASSFAGGRNTGELFFGEGSRLTVL.

The chain links TRBV7-9 to TRBJ2-5; D unresolved. Germline V lookup: CDR1 SEHNR, CDR2 FQNEAQ (reference sequence). Between the trimmed V and J ends, which lost 4 bases and 0 bases, there was a span of 6 bases. The CDR3 runs to 13 residues. The CDR3 DNA is TGTGCCAGCAGCTCCCGGGACCAAGAGACCCAGTACTTC. This encodes CASSSRDQETQYF.

The chain joins TRBV5-4 to TRBJ2-7; possibly TRBD2 for D (6 bases). Germline CDR1 SGHNT, CDR2 YYREEE (reference sequence). V was cut by 4 bases and J by 1 base, with 18 bases left in between. The CDR3 loop spans 16 amino acids. The chain's CDR3 is CASSPLSGDTSYEQYF. For the CDR3, the DNA is TGTGCCAGCAGCCCGCTTTCGGGGGATACGTCCTACGAGCAGTACTTC.

The V gene is TRBV6-1, the J gene TRBJ1-2; a possible D gene is TRBD1 (5 bases). The CDR3 consists of 12 residues. The germline CDR1 and CDR2 sequences are MNHNS and SASEGT. V lost 3 bases and J lost 8, with 10 bases in between. CDR3 in amino acids: CASSELGGGYTF. The DNA of the CDR3 is TGTGCCAGCAGTGAGCTTGGGGGGGGCTACACCTTC.

The J gene is TRBJ1-3, the V gene TRBV28; 10 bases line up with TRBD1. Per the germline V gene, CDR1 is MDHEN and CDR2 is SYDVKM. The V gene end was trimmed by 5 bases and the J gene end by 4 bases; junction bases not matched to a gene: 11. The CDR3 covers 17 residues. The CDR3 loop reads CASSLTAGTGAGNTIYF. CDR3 DNA: TGTGCCAGCAGTCTAACGGCCGGGACAGGGGCCGGAAACACCATATATTTT.

The gene calls are TRBV5-1 and TRBJ2-5, with a weak D call TRBD2 (5 bases). The V and J ends lost 4 bases and 0 bases respectively, with 13 bases between them. Germline V CDR1 and CDR2: SGHRS, YFSETQ. This CDR3 spans 15 amino acids. CDR3 amino acids: CASSATPGNQETQYF. For the CDR3, the DNA is TGCGCCAGCAGCGCCACTCCGGGAAACCAAGAGACCCAGTACTTC.

The genes are TRBV25-1 and TRBJ1-1; D is unclear. Trimming removed 1 base from V and 1 base from J, with 10 bases in between. CDR3 length: 15 residues. The germline gives CDR1 MGHDK, CDR2 SYGVNS. CDR3 in DNA: TGTGCCAGCAGTGAATCCAAGGACTGGAACACTGAAGCTTTCTTT. This encodes CASSESKDWNTEAFF.

The CDR3 sequence is CASSLDGDSTEAFF. CDR3 coding DNA: TGTGCCAGCAGTTTAGACGGGGACTCGACTGAAGCTTTCTTT. The rearrangement joins TRBV28 to TRBJ1-1; D may be TRBD1 (5 bases). The V and J ends lost 2 bases and 5 bases respectively, with 12 bases between them. The CDR3 covers 14 residues. Germline lookup yields CDR1 MDHEN and CDR2 SYDVKM.

The count of this clone is one. V and J are TRBV5-1 and TRBJ1-3; TRBD1 aligns across 8 bases. The V gene end was trimmed by 2 bases and the J gene end by 2 bases; junction bases not matched to a gene: 3. CDR1 and CDR2 from the germline V gene are SGHRS and YFSETQ. The CDR3 consists of 15 residues. The CDR3 DNA sequence: TGCGCCAGCAGCTTATCAGGGGGCGCTGGAAACACCATATATTTT. Translated, it gives CASSLSGGAGNTIYF.

The chain uses TRBV6-1 and TRBJ2-7, with 11 bases fitting TRBD1. This CDR3 is 13 amino acids long. The V and J ends lost 7 bases and 4 bases, in that order; junction bases with no gene match: 3. Germline loops: CDR1 MNHNS, CDR2 SASEGT. CDR3 DNA sequence: TGTGCCAGCAACCGGGACAGGGGGTACGAGCAGTACTTC. This encodes CASNRDRGYEQYF.

V gene TRBV5-4 combines with J gene TRBJ1-2, with 9 bases matching TRBD1. The CDR3 is made up of 15 amino acids. V was pared by 5 bases and J by 6 bases, with 11 bases of the junction left unmatched. Germline V gives CDR1 SGHNT, CDR2 YYREEE (reference sequence). DNA of the CDR3: TGTGCCAGCAGTTTCCCCAAACAGGGGGCGAATGGCTACACCTTC. Translation: CASSFPKQGANGYTF.

The chain employs TRBV2 and TRBJ1-2; 8 positions agree with TRBD1. CDR1 and CDR2 from the germline V gene are SNHLY and FYNNEI. The CDR3 extends over 13 amino acids. The J segment lost 4 bases and the V segment lost 7 bases, leaving 5 bases of the junction unmatched. The CDR3 region is CASNTGGSYGYTF. The CDR3 coding sequence is TGTGCCAGCAATACAGGGGGTTCCTATGGCTACACCTTC.

This clone came up once. V gene TRBV7-8 combines with J gene TRBJ1-5, with 7 bases lining up with TRBD1. The V segment lost 5 bases and the J segment 6 bases; nucleotides outside the gene matches: 10. The CDR3 spans 15 residues. CDR1 is SGHVS, CDR2 FQNEAQ, per germline. The CDR3 nucleotides read TGTGCCAGCAGCCCGAGTCGACAGGGCTTTCAGCCCCAGCATTTT. Its translation is CASSPSRQGFQPQHF.

The V gene is TRBV7-9, the J gene TRBJ1-3; D gene uncertain. This CDR3 is 17 amino acids long. Germline CDR1 is SEHNR and CDR2 is FQNEAQ (reference sequence). V lost 5 bases to trimming and J lost 0 bases, with 17 bases between them. The CDR3 DNA sequence: TGTGCCAGCAGCCCCCTTGTGAGAGGCCACTCTGGAAACACCATATATTTT. This codes for CASSPLVRGHSGNTIYF.

In its sample, this clone was seen many times. The chain combines TRBV2 with TRBJ1-2, with a possible D match to TRBD1 (5 bases). Trimming cost V 0 bases and J 7 bases, with 18 bases left between them. The CDR3 covers 16 residues. Germline CDR1 is SNHLY and CDR2 is FYNNEI. For the CDR3, the DNA is TGTGCCAGCAGTGAAGCTCAAGGGGTATCCCCTCTTGGCTACACCTTC. Protein: CASSEAQGVSPLGYTF.

This clone came up a few times. Other DNA sequences in this specimen translate into the identical CDR3. The V gene is TRBV27, the J gene TRBJ2-3; no definite D call. Germline V lookup: CDR1 MNHEY, CDR2 SMNVEV (reference sequence). The CDR3 sequence is 15 residues long. V was clipped by 1 base and J by 1 base, with 9 bases between them. The CDR3 DNA follows: TGTGCCAGCAGTTTATATAGGCTAGGCACAGATACGCAGTATTTT. Translation: CASSLYRLGTDTQYF.

The chain couples TRBV4-1 to TRBJ2-7, with a weak D call TRBD2 (6 bases). Trimming removed 1 base from V and 0 bases from J, with 10 bases in between. CDR3 length equals 15 residues. CDR1 and CDR2 from the germline V gene are MGHRA and YSYEKL. The CDR3 sequence: CASSQVAGSSYEQYF. The CDR3 DNA sequence: TGCGCCAGCAGCCAAGTGGCGGGGAGCTCCTACGAGCAGTACTTC.

The chain combines TRBV5-4 with TRBJ2-7; 14 positions agree with TRBD2. This CDR3 is built from 16 residues. Unmatched junction bases numbered 11, after V lost 1 base and J lost 11 bases. Germline CDR1 SGHNT, CDR2 YYREEE (reference sequence). In nucleotides, the CDR3 is TGTGCCAGCAGCTTGTCCCGTGGGACTAGCGGGGGTGCCGAGTACTTC. Its protein is CASSLSRGTSGGAEYF.